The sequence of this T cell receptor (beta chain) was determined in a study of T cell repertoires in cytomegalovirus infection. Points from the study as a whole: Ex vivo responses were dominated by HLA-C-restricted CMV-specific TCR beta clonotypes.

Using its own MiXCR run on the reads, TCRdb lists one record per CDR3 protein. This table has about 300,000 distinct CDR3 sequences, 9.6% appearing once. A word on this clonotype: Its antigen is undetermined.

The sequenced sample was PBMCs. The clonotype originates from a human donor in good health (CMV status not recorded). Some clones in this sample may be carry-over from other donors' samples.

The DNA for the CDR3 is TGCAGCGTTGAAGACTACGGACTAGCGGGGGGGGGAGATACGCAGTATTTT. Amino acids: CSVEDYGLAGGGDTQYF. The chain is built from TRBV29-1 and TRBJ2-3; 15 bases match TRBD2. J gave up 5 bases and V 0 bases, and 6 bases lay outside the gene matches. The germline CDR1 and CDR2 sequences are SQVTM and ANQGSEA. This CDR3 is 17 amino acids long.